This T cell receptor (beta chain) stems from a study of human T cells and chemical hapten exposure. Study in general: Yields of TCR per sample differed, chiefly owing to small differences in pooled library volume.

The template was total RNA from unfractionated whole blood. With respect to this clonotype: A much larger clone sits a single nucleotide away, making a read error possible.

Original processing notes: With a range of about 23,224 to 700,000, the median per sample was around 96,000 TCRs. TCRdb itself ran the 5' RACE reads through MiXCR, one entry per CDR3 protein. The V and J calls shown here were made by TCRdb, not taken from the authors' results. The data show approximately 140,000 distinct CDR3 sequences, over 3.5% seen once. The CDR3 is 18 residues long. Trimming took 4 bases from V and 1 from J, leaving 22 bases between them. Germline lookup yields CDR1 MNHEY and CDR2 SVGAGI. The sequence came from a female donor in good health. The chain couples TRBV6-5 to TRBJ1-2, with TRBD1 as a possible D gene (5 bases). CDR3 sequence reads: CASSLQGWFGKRNYGYTF. CDR3 DNA sequence: TGTGCCAGCAGTTTGCAGGGCTGGTTCGGAAAACGTAACTATGGCTACACCTTC.